This record concerns one TCR beta chain sequence. The PCR made use of 60 Vbeta and 13 Jbeta primers. TCRdb keeps only in-frame clones here, not all; method: immunoSEQ multiplex PCR. The repertoire holds about 160,000 clones, with roughly 85% as singletons. These data belong to a study of cytomegalovirus exposure and HLA in healthy donors. V shed 4 bases and J 3 bases; nucleotides not matched to a gene: 4. There are 15 residues in the CDR3. The germline gives CDR1 SGHDT, CDR2 YYEEEE. Sequencing was done on a sample of PBMCs. The chain employs TRBV5-6 and TRBJ1-3, with 10 bases matching TRBD1. The TCR originated in a male donor in good health and CMV-seronegative. The CDR3 loop is CASSLGTGVGNTIYF. The CDR3 nucleotides are TGTGCCAGCAGCCTCGGGACAGGGGTTGGAAACACCATATATTTT.